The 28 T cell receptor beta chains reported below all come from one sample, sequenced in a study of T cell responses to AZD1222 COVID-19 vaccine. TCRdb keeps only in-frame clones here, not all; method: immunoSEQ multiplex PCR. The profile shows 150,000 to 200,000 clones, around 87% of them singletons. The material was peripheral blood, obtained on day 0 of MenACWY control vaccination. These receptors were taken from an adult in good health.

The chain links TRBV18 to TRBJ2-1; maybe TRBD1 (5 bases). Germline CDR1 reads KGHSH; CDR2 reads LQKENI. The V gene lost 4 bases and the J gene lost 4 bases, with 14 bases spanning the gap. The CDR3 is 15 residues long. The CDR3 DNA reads TGTGCCAGCTCACTGGGGCAGGGCGCTTACAATGAGCAGTTCTTC. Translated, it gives CASSLGQGAYNEQFF.

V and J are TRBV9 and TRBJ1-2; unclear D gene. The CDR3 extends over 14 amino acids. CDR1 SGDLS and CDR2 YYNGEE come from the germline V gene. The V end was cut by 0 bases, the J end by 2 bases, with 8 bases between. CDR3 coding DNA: TGTGCCAGCAGCGTAGACACGGGGAACTATGGCTACACCTTC. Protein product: CASSVDTGNYGYTF.

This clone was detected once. The CDR3 here is CASSFVGARRNTIYF. The CDR3 DNA is TGTGCCAGCAGTTTTGTCGGGGCTAGGCGAAACACCATATATTTT. The chain is built from TRBV28 and TRBJ1-3, with D possibly being TRBD1 (5 bases). The CDR3 is 15 amino acids. The ends were cut back, 3 bases at V and 5 bases at J, with 14 bases in the middle. From germline, CDR1 is MDHEN and CDR2 SYDVKM.

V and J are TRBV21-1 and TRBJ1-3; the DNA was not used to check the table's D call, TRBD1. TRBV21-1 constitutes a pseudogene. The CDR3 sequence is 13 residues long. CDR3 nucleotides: TGTGCCAGCAGCAACAGCTCTGGAAACACCATATATTTT. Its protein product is CASSNSSGNTIYF.

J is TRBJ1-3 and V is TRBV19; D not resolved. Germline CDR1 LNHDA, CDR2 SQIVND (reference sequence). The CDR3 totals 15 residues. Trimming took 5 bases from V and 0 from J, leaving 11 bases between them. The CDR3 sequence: CASSPPLGSGNTIYF. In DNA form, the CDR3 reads TGTGCCAGTAGTCCCCCGCTCGGCTCTGGAAACACCATATATTTT. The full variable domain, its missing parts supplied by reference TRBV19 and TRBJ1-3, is DGGITQSPKYLFRKEGQNVTLSCEQNLNHDAMYWYRQDPGQGLRLIYYSQIVNDFQKGDIAEGYSVSREKKESFPLTVTSAQKNPTAFYLCASSPPLGSGNTIYFGEGSWLTVV.

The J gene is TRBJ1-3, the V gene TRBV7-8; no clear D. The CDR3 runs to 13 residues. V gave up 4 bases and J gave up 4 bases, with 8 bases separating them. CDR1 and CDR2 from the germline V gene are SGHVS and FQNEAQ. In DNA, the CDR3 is TGTGCCAGCAGCTCCCGCGAGGGAAACACCATATATTTT. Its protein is CASSSREGNTIYF.

CDR3 in DNA: TGTGCCAGCAGGTTTGACAGGAACACTGAAGCTTTCTTT. Protein sequence: CASRFDRNTEAFF. This chain uses TRBV27 with TRBJ1-1; D is perhaps TRBD1 (5 bases). CDR1 is MNHEY, CDR2 SMNVEV, per germline (reference sequence). Trimming cost V 6 bases and J 1 base, with 9 bases left between them. CDR3 length: 13 residues.

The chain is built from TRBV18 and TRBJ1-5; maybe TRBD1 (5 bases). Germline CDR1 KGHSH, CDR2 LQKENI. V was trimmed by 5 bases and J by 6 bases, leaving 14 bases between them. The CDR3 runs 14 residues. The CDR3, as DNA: TGTGCCAGCTCAGTGGGAGGGGCTGCTCAGCCCCAGCATTTT. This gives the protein CASSVGGAAQPQHF.

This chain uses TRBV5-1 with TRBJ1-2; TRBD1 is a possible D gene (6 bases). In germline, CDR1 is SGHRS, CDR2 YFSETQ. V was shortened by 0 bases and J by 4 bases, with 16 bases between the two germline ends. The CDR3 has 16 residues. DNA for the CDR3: TGCGCCAGCAGCTTGGAGAACGGGTTGGGGGCCTATGGCTACACCTTC. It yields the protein CASSLENGLGAYGYTF.

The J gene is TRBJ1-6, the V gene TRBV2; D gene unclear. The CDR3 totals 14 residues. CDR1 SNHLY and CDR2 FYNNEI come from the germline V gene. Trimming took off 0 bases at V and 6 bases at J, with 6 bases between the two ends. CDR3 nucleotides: TGTGCCAGCAGTGAAGCGCTTGGTAATTCACCCCTCCACTTT. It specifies CASSEALGNSPLHF.

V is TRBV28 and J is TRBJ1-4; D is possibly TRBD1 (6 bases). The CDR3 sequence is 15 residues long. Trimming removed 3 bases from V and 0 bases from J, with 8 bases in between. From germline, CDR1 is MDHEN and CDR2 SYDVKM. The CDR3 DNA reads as TGTGCCAGCAGTTTTGAGGGGGCAACTAATGAAAAACTGTTTTTT. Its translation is CASSFEGATNEKLFF.

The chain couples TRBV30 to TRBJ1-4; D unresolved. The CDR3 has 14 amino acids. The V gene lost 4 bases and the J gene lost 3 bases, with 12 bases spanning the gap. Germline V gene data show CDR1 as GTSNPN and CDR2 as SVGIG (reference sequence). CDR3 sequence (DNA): TGTGCCTGGACCCCGAGTAGTTCTAATGAAAAACTGTTTTTT. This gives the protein CAWTPSSSNEKLFF.

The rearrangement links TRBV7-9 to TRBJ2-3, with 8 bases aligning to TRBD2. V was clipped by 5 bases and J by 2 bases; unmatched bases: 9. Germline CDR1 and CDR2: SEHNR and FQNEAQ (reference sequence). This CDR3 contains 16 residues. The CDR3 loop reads CASSDHSGNDTDTQYF. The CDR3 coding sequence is TGTGCCAGCAGCGACCATAGCGGGAACGACACAGATACGCAGTATTTT.

CDR3 amino acids: CAINRPASNEQFF. The CDR3 nucleotides are TGTGCCATCAATCGGCCCGCTTCGAATGAGCAGTTCTTC. The rearrangement joins TRBV10-3 to TRBJ2-1; D uncertain. V lost 7 bases and J lost 7, with 14 bases in between. The CDR3 sequence is 13 residues long. Germline values: CDR1 ENHRY, CDR2 SYGVKD.

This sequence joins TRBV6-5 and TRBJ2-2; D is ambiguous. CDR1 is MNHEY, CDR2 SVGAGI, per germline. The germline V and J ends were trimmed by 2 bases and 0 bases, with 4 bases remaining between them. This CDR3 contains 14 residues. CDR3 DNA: TGTGCCAGCAGTTACGGGCCGAACACCGGGGAGCTGTTTTTT. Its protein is CASSYGPNTGELFF.

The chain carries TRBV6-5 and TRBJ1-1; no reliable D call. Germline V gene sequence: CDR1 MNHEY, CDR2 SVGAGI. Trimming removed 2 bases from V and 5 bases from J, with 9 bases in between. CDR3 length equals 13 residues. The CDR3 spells CASSYRVSTEAFF. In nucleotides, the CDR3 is TGTGCCAGCAGTTACCGGGTCAGTACTGAAGCTTTCTTT.

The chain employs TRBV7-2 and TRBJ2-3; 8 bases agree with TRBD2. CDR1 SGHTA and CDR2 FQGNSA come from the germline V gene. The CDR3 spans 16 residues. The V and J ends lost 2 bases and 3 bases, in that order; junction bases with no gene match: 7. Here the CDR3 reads CASSLFSGGPTDTQYF. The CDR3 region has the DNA TGTGCCAGCAGCTTATTTTCGGGGGGGCCGACAGATACGCAGTATTTT. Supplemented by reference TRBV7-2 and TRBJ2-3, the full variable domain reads GAGVSQSPSNKVTEKGKDVELRCDPISGHTALYWYRQSLGQGLEFLIYFQGNSAPDKSGLPSDRFSAERTGGSVSTLTIQRTQQEDSAVYLCASSLFSGGPTDTQYFGPGTRLTVL.

CDR3 sequence: CASSPLGTGPTDTQYF. CDR3 DNA sequence: TGTGCCAGCAGCCCCCTCGGGACAGGGCCCACAGATACGCAGTATTTT. V is TRBV7-2 and J is TRBJ2-3; 9 bases align to TRBD1. The V and J ends lost 5 bases and 2 bases, in that order; junction bases with no gene match: 8. The CDR3 is 16 amino acids. CDR1 SGHTA and CDR2 FQGNSA come from the germline V gene.

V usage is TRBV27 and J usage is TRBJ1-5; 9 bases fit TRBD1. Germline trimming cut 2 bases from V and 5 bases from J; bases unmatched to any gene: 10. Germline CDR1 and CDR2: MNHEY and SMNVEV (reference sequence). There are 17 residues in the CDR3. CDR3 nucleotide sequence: TGTGCCAGCAGTTTACGCCCAAGGACAGGGGAGTATCAGCCCCAGCATTTT. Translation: CASSLRPRTGEYQPQHF.

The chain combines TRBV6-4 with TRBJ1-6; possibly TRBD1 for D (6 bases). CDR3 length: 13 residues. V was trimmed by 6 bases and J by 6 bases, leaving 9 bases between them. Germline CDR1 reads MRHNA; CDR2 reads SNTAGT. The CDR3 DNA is TGTGCCAGCAGGACAGGTCCTAATTCACCCCTCCACTTT. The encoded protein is CASRTGPNSPLHF.

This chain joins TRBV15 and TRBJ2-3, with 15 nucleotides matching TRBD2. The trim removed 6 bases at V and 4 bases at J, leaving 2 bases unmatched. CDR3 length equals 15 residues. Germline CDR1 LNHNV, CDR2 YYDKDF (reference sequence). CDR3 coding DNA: TGTGCCACCAGGGGACTAGCGGGGGGTTCAGATACGCAGTATTTT. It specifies CATRGLAGGSDTQYF.

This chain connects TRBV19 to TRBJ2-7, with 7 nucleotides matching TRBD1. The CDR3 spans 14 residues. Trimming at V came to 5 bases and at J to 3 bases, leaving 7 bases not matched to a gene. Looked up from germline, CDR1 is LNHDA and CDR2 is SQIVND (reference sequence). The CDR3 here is CASSSVGDSYEQYF. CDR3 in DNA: TGTGCCAGTAGTTCCGTGGGGGACAGCTACGAGCAGTACTTC.

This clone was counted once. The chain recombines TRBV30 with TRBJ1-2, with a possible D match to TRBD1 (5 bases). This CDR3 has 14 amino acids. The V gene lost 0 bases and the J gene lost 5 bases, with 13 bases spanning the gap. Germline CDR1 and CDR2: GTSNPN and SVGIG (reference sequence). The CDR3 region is CAWSVVGRAYGYTF. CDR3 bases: TGTGCCTGGAGTGTAGTGGGACGCGCATATGGCTACACCTTC.

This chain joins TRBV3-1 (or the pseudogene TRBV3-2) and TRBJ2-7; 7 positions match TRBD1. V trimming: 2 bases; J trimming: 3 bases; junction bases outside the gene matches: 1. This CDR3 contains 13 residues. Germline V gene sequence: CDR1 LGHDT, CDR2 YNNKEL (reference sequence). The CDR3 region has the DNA TGTGCCAGCAGCCAACCAGGGGGCTACGAGCAGTACTTC. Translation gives CASSQPGGYEQYF.

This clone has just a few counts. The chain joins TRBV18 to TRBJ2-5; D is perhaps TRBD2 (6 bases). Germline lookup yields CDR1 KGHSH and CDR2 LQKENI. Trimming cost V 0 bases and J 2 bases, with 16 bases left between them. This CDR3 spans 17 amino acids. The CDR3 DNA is TGTGCCAGCTCACCACCCTCGGGAGCCCAGGGACAAGAGACCCAGTACTTC. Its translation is CASSPPSGAQGQETQYF.

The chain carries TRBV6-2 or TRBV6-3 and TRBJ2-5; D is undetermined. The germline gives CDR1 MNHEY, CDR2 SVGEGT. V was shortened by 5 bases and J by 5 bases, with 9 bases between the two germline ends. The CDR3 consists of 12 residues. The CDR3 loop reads CASSDARETQYF. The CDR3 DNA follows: TGTGCCAGCAGTGACGCAAGGGAGACCCAGTACTTC.

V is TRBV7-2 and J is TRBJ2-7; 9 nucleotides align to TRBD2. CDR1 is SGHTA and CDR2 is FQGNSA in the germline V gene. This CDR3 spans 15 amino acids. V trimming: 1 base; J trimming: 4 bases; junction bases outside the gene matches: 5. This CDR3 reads CASSLGGTSSYEQYF. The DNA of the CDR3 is TGTGCCAGCAGCTTAGGGGGGACTAGCTCATACGAGCAGTACTTC.

The CDR3 coding sequence is TGTGCCTGGAGTGTTGGGGGATACTACGAGCAGTACTTC. It specifies CAWSVGGYYEQYF. V usage is TRBV30 and J usage is TRBJ2-7, with D perhaps TRBD1 or TRBD2 (5 bases each). The V gene's germline CDR1 is GTSNPN and CDR2 SVGIG (reference sequence). The CDR3 consists of 13 residues. Trimming cost V 0 bases and J 3 bases, with 9 bases left between them. The whole variable domain, remainder taken from reference TRBV30 and TRBJ2-7, is SQTIHQWPATLVQPVGSPLSLECTVEGTSNPNLYWYRQAAGRGLQLLFYSVGIGQISSEVPQNLSASRPQDRQFILSSKKLLLSDSGFYLCAWSVGGYYEQYFGPGTRLTVT.